This T cell receptor (beta chain) derives from a study of human T cells and chemical hapten exposure. Study at large: All patients underwent weekly scalp dosing with diphenylcyclopropenone for the full roughly 25-week study.

V was cut by 5 bases and J by 7 bases, with 20 bases left in between. The length of the CDR3 is 15 residues. From germline, CDR1 is SGHTA and CDR2 FQGNSA. The authors' processing: The number of TCRs in each sample had a median of 95,638 and spanned about 23,224 to 690,600. In TCRdb, the RACE reads were re-called with MiXCR into one record per CDR3 protein. TCRdb's processing, not the authors', yielded these V and J calls. The top ten hold 2.5% to 3% of the sample, which has some 84,000 distinct CDR3 sequences, roughly 8.5% seen once. Time point here: pre-sensitization, week 0. Treatment described: therapeutic diphenylcyclopropenone sensitization with weekly scalp DPC.

The genes are TRBV7-2 and TRBJ2-5, with D possibly matching TRBD2 (5 bases). This TCR was recovered from a man aged 35 to 55 with alopecia areata. Some clones in this sample may be carry-over from other donors' samples. The sequencing here drew on whole blood, taken in connection with sensitization to the hapten diphenylcyclopropenone (DPC). The CDR3 DNA follows: TGTGCCAGCAGCCGGCGGACTGGCTTAGATGGGACCCAGTACTTC. As protein: CASSRRTGLDGTQYF.